Detailed here is one TCR beta chain. Antigen unknown. The PCR contained 60 Vbeta and 13 Jbeta primers. Per the original data handling: Later, an analysis found 75 million to 100 million unique TCR beta chains, and 9.5 million to 11 million of these were shared. Sequenced by immunoSEQ multiplex PCR; TCRdb stores in-frame clones only, minus some. V, J and clone size were drawn from that table, and D and trimming were deduced from the DNA. The data hold about 130,000 clones, with over 75% observed a single time. These data originate in a study of cytomegalovirus exposure and HLA in healthy donors. At the level of the study: Falling in the Caucasian-associated ancestry cluster were about 83% of approximately 410 genotyped donors.

Notes on the study in general: An analysis was carried out later, and it reportedly showed fewer N-insertions in an Asian-associated ancestry cluster than the roughly 700-donor mean.

This clonotype was obtained from a boy aged 5-17 years in good health and CMV-seronegative. The source material was PBMCs.

CDR3 nucleotide sequence: TGTGCCAGCAGTGATTGGCCGGGTCCTTTGGGCTACACCTTC. Translating gives CASSDWPGPLGYTF. The chain employs TRBV6-1 and TRBJ1-2; D not certain. Trimming pared 3 bases from V and 8 bases from J, leaving 16 bases between. The CDR3 runs 14 residues. Looked up from germline, CDR1 is MNHNS and CDR2 is SASEGT.